This is a list of T cell receptor beta chains from one sample in a study of blood T cell repertoires in COVID-19. Sequenced by immunoSEQ multiplex PCR; TCRdb stores in-frame clones only, minus some. The sample shows more than 80,000 clones, around 88% of them seen only once. The sample comprised peripheral blood. These receptors came from a man aged 45-60 years with active COVID-19. Each CDR3 is given with its conserved first and last residue. A D gene is named only where the DNA matches it firmly. The size entry is marked missing in some rows and otherwise reads once, few, many or a size class.

CDR3nt: TGTGCCAGTAGTATAGATTCTTACCCGGGACAACGTAATGAAAAACTGTTTTTT; CDR3aa: CASSIDSYPGQRNEKLFF; v_gene: TRBV19; j_gene: TRBJ1-4; abundance: -; d_gene: -
CDR3nt: TGTGCCAGTAGTATTGGCTCGTACGAGACCCAGTACTTC; CDR3aa: CASSIGSYETQYF; v_gene: TRBV19; j_gene: TRBJ2-5; abundance: -; d_gene: -
CDR3nt: TGCGCCAGCAGTGACTCCGGGACAGGGGATAGCACAGATACGCAGTATTTT; CDR3aa: CASSDSGTGDSTDTQYF; v_gene: TRBV10-1; j_gene: TRBJ2-3; abundance: -; d_gene: TRBD1
CDR3nt: TGTGCCAGCTCACCCTCGAACACTGAAGCTTTCTTT; CDR3aa: CASSPSNTEAFF; v_gene: TRBV18; j_gene: TRBJ1-1; abundance: -; d_gene: -
CDR3nt: TGTGCCAGCAGTGTTATGGGAGCAAGCTCTGGAAACACCATATATTTT; CDR3aa: CASSVMGASSGNTIYF; v_gene: TRBV2; j_gene: TRBJ1-3; abundance: -; d_gene: -
CDR3nt: TGTGCCAGCAGTGAAGGGGCCAGAGAAGCTTTCTTT; CDR3aa: CASSEGAREAFF; v_gene: TRBV6-1; j_gene: TRBJ1-1; abundance: -; d_gene: -
CDR3nt: TGTGCCAGCAGCCCACAGAGCGGGAGGGTCTACAATGAGCAGTTCTTC; CDR3aa: CASSPQSGRVYNEQFF; v_gene: TRBV4-2; j_gene: TRBJ2-1; abundance: few; d_gene: TRBD2
CDR3nt: TGTGCCACCAGTGATTCCCGCGGGGGCGGGAATGAAAAACTGTTTTTT; CDR3aa: CATSDSRGGGNEKLFF; v_gene: TRBV24-1; j_gene: TRBJ1-4; abundance: -; d_gene: -
CDR3nt: TGCGCCAGCAGCCAGGGGAGGGGGGACTATGAGCAGTTCTTC; CDR3aa: CASSQGRGDYEQFF; v_gene: TRBV4-3; j_gene: TRBJ2-1; abundance: -; d_gene: -
CDR3nt: TGTGCCAGCTCACCGGCCGGGAATCCCACCGGGGAGCTGTTTTTT; CDR3aa: CASSPAGNPTGELFF; v_gene: TRBV18; j_gene: TRBJ2-2; abundance: -; d_gene: -
CDR3nt: TGTGCCAGTAGTACCGGGACAGGGTTGAATTCACCCCTCCACTTT; CDR3aa: CASSTGTGLNSPLHF; v_gene: TRBV19; j_gene: TRBJ1-6; abundance: -; d_gene: TRBD1
CDR3nt: TGTGCCATCAGTGTGGGACAACCCTATGGCTACACCTTC; CDR3aa: CAISVGQPYGYTF; v_gene: TRBV10-3; j_gene: TRBJ1-2; abundance: -; d_gene: -
CDR3nt: TGTGCCAGCAGCTCAAGCCGGGACAGGGTACGTCAGCCCCAGCATTTT; CDR3aa: CASSSSRDRVRQPQHF; v_gene: TRBV7-6; j_gene: TRBJ1-5; abundance: -; d_gene: TRBD1
CDR3nt: TGTGCCAGCAGTGCCGACAGGGCGGGTCAAGAGACCCAGTACTTC; CDR3aa: CASSADRAGQETQYF; v_gene: TRBV28; j_gene: TRBJ2-5; abundance: -; d_gene: TRBD1
CDR3nt: TGTGCCAGCTCACCTTTCAGCGGAGAGACCCAGTACTTC; CDR3aa: CASSPFSGETQYF; v_gene: TRBV18; j_gene: TRBJ2-5; abundance: -; d_gene: -
CDR3nt: TGTGCTAGTGGTCGTGGACAGGGATCAAACTATGGCTACACCTTC; CDR3aa: CASGRGQGSNYGYTF; v_gene: TRBV12-5; j_gene: TRBJ1-2; abundance: -; d_gene: TRBD1
CDR3nt: TGTGCCAGCAGCAAACAGCATGAAGCTTTCTTT; CDR3aa: CASSKQHEAFF; v_gene: TRBV3-1/TRBV3-2; j_gene: TRBJ1-1; abundance: -; d_gene: -
CDR3nt: TGTGCCATCGGGGTAGCGGGGGACACCGGGGAGCTGTTTTTT; CDR3aa: CAIGVAGDTGELFF; v_gene: TRBV10-3; j_gene: TRBJ2-2; abundance: -; d_gene: TRBD2
CDR3nt: TGTGCCAGCAGTTTAAAGAGGGGGATGAACACTGAAGCTTTCTTT; CDR3aa: CASSLKRGMNTEAFF; v_gene: TRBV27; j_gene: TRBJ1-1; abundance: few; d_gene: -
CDR3nt: TGTGCCAGCAGTTACCTACAGGGTACTTACGAGCAGTACTTC; CDR3aa: CASSYLQGTYEQYF; v_gene: TRBV6-2/TRBV6-3; j_gene: TRBJ2-7; abundance: once; d_gene: -
CDR3nt: TGCGCCAGCAGCTGGGGACTAGCGGGAGGGGTCGCAGATACGCAGTATTTT; CDR3aa: CASSWGLAGGVADTQYF; v_gene: TRBV5-1; j_gene: TRBJ2-3; abundance: once; d_gene: TRBD2
CDR3nt: TGTGCCAGCAGCACGCCCGGGACAGCGAACACCGGGGAGCTGTTTTTT; CDR3aa: CASSTPGTANTGELFF; v_gene: TRBV7-9; j_gene: TRBJ2-2; abundance: -; d_gene: TRBD1
CDR3nt: TGCGCCAGCAGCCAAGAGGCAGGGGTGAACACTGAAGCTTTCTTT; CDR3aa: CASSQEAGVNTEAFF; v_gene: TRBV4-1; j_gene: TRBJ1-1; abundance: -; d_gene: -
CDR3nt: TGTGCCAGCAGCGTGGCTACAGGACTAGCGGGAGGACTCTACGAGCAGTACTTC; CDR3aa: CASSVATGLAGGLYEQYF; v_gene: TRBV7-9; j_gene: TRBJ2-7; abundance: -; d_gene: TRBD2
CDR3nt: TGTGCCAGCAGTTTCCGCTACGAGCAGTACTTC; CDR3aa: CASSFRYEQYF; v_gene: TRBV28; j_gene: TRBJ2-7; abundance: -; d_gene: -
CDR3nt: TGTGCCAGCAGTTTAACAGGGGCCTTCGACACTGAAGCTTTCTTT; CDR3aa: CASSLTGAFDTEAFF; v_gene: TRBV27; j_gene: TRBJ1-1; abundance: -; d_gene: TRBD1
CDR3nt: TGTGCCAGCAGTGGGTCGATCAGGCACTCTGGGGCCAACGTCCTGACTTTC; CDR3aa: CASSGSIRHSGANVLTF; v_gene: TRBV28; j_gene: TRBJ2-6; abundance: -; d_gene: -
CDR3nt: TGTGCCAGCAGCCAATGGACTAGCACAGATACGCAGTATTTT; CDR3aa: CASSQWTSTDTQYF; v_gene: TRBV3-1/TRBV3-2; j_gene: TRBJ2-3; abundance: -; d_gene: -
CDR3nt: TGTGCCAGCAGCTTAGCCAGGACAGAAAACTATGGCTACACCTTC; CDR3aa: CASSLARTENYGYTF; v_gene: TRBV13; j_gene: TRBJ1-2; abundance: few; d_gene: -
CDR3nt: TGTGCCAGCAGTCGAACCGGACAGGGAGCCTCTGGGGCCAACGTCCTGACTTTC; CDR3aa: CASSRTGQGASGANVLTF; v_gene: TRBV6-6; j_gene: TRBJ2-6; abundance: once; d_gene: TRBD1
CDR3nt: TGTGCCAGCAGGCGTACCTTCGGGGGGAGCACAGATACGCAGTATTTT; CDR3aa: CASRRTFGGSTDTQYF; v_gene: TRBV7-2; j_gene: TRBJ2-3; abundance: -; d_gene: TRBD2
CDR3nt: TGTGCCAGCAGCCAAGATCGGCAGGGAGGCGAGCAGTACTTC; CDR3aa: CASSQDRQGGEQYF; v_gene: TRBV3-1/TRBV3-2; j_gene: TRBJ2-7; abundance: once; d_gene: -
CDR3nt: TGTGCCAGCAGCTTAGAAATTCGGACTAACGAGCAGTACTTC; CDR3aa: CASSLEIRTNEQYF; v_gene: TRBV7-9; j_gene: TRBJ2-7; abundance: -; d_gene: -
CDR3nt: TGTGCCAGCAGCCTACAGGGACTAAAGAGCACAGATACGCAGTATTTT; CDR3aa: CASSLQGLKSTDTQYF; v_gene: TRBV7-9; j_gene: TRBJ2-3; abundance: -; d_gene: -
CDR3nt: TGTGCCAGTAGTATCCCGACAGGGGGCCTTGGAAACACCATATATTTT; CDR3aa: CASSIPTGGLGNTIYF; v_gene: TRBV19; j_gene: TRBJ1-3; abundance: -; d_gene: TRBD1
CDR3nt: TGCGCCAGCAGTGAGTCGAGGAGCTCCCCAAGCTCCTACGAGCAGTACTTC; CDR3aa: CASSESRSSPSSYEQYF; v_gene: TRBV10-2; j_gene: TRBJ2-7; abundance: -; d_gene: -
CDR3nt: TGTGCCAGCAGTGAGCGGAGACAGGGTGTGTACGAGCAGTACTTC; CDR3aa: CASSERRQGVYEQYF; v_gene: TRBV2; j_gene: TRBJ2-7; abundance: -; d_gene: TRBD1
CDR3nt: TGTGCCAGCAGTTTAGGAGGCGTTCCACCCCTCCACTTT; CDR3aa: CASSLGGVPPLHF; v_gene: TRBV12-3/TRBV12-4; j_gene: TRBJ1-6; abundance: -; d_gene: -
CDR3nt: TGTGCCAGCAGCCATAAGCGGAGTAGCACAGATACGCAGTATTTT; CDR3aa: CASSHKRSSTDTQYF; v_gene: TRBV27; j_gene: TRBJ2-3; abundance: -; d_gene: -
CDR3nt: TGTGCCACCGAAGTTGGACTACCGGATTACCAAGAGACCCAGTACTTC; CDR3aa: CATEVGLPDYQETQYF; v_gene: TRBV24-1; j_gene: TRBJ2-5; abundance: -; d_gene: -
CDR3nt: TGTGCCAGCAGCCTCGGGGTACCCGCTGGCTACACCTTC; CDR3aa: CASSLGVPAGYTF; v_gene: TRBV28; j_gene: TRBJ1-2; abundance: -; d_gene: -
CDR3nt: TGTGCCAGCAGCCCGGGGGGAACACCCTCTGGAAACACCATATATTTT; CDR3aa: CASSPGGTPSGNTIYF; v_gene: TRBV9; j_gene: TRBJ1-3; abundance: few; d_gene: -
CDR3nt: TGTGCCAGCAGTTACGACTTTCCCCGAGGGTCACCCCTCCACTTT; CDR3aa: CASSYDFPRGSPLHF; v_gene: TRBV6-5; j_gene: TRBJ1-6; abundance: -; d_gene: -
CDR3nt: TGTGCCAGCAGTTACCCCCTAGGGGCAGACCAAGAGACCCAGTACTTC; CDR3aa: CASSYPLGADQETQYF; v_gene: TRBV6-2/TRBV6-3; j_gene: TRBJ2-5; abundance: -; d_gene: -
CDR3nt: TGTGCCAGCAGCCCGGGACAGGGCCCCATTCAGCCCCAGCATTTT; CDR3aa: CASSPGQGPIQPQHF; v_gene: TRBV11-2; j_gene: TRBJ1-5; abundance: -; d_gene: TRBD1
CDR3nt: TGTGCCAGCACCCGACAGGGGGTGGGAGGCACAGATACGCAGTATTTT; CDR3aa: CASTRQGVGGTDTQYF; v_gene: TRBV7-2; j_gene: TRBJ2-3; abundance: once; d_gene: TRBD1
CDR3nt: TGTGCCAGCAGTTATCTGGACAGAATGAACACTGAAGCTTTCTTT; CDR3aa: CASSYLDRMNTEAFF; v_gene: TRBV28; j_gene: TRBJ1-1; abundance: once; d_gene: -
CDR3nt: TGTGCCAGCAGAACCGGGACAGTGGAATCCTACGAGCAGTACTTC; CDR3aa: CASRTGTVESYEQYF; v_gene: TRBV13; j_gene: TRBJ2-7; abundance: -; d_gene: TRBD1
CDR3nt: TGTGCCAGCTCACCACGTACAGCAAGCTCCTATAATTCACCCCTCCACTTT; CDR3aa: CASSPRTASSYNSPLHF; v_gene: TRBV18; j_gene: TRBJ1-6; abundance: -; d_gene: -
CDR3nt: TGTGCCAGCTCACGCGGACAGGGGGGGGCTGGGGCCAACGTCCTGACTTTC; CDR3aa: CASSRGQGGAGANVLTF; v_gene: TRBV18; j_gene: TRBJ2-6; abundance: -; d_gene: TRBD1
CDR3nt: TGTGCCAGCAGCCGAGACTACTCCCTCGGGCAGTACTTC; CDR3aa: CASSRDYSLGQYF; v_gene: TRBV7-8; j_gene: TRBJ2-7; abundance: few; d_gene: -
CDR3nt: TGTGCCAGCAGCCTAGGACAGGATAATTCACCCCTCCACTTT; CDR3aa: CASSLGQDNSPLHF; v_gene: TRBV4-2; j_gene: TRBJ1-6; abundance: -; d_gene: TRBD1
CDR3nt: TGCGCCAGCAGCTTTCAGAATTCACCCCTCCACTTT; CDR3aa: CASSFQNSPLHF; v_gene: TRBV5-1; j_gene: TRBJ1-6; abundance: -; d_gene: -
CDR3nt: TGTGCCAGCAGTCTTTCCTTAGCGGGGCAGGGGATCCCCATTGGCTATGGCTACACCTTC; CDR3aa: CASSLSLAGQGIPIGYGYTF; v_gene: TRBV27; j_gene: TRBJ1-2; abundance: -; d_gene: -
CDR3nt: TGTGCCAGCAGGTCCCTTGAGCAGCCCCAGCATTTT; CDR3aa: CASRSLEQPQHF; v_gene: TRBV7-3; j_gene: TRBJ1-5; abundance: few; d_gene: -
CDR3nt: TGTGCCAGTAGTAGCGCGGGAATCGACTCCGAGCAGTACTTC; CDR3aa: CASSSAGIDSEQYF; v_gene: TRBV19; j_gene: TRBJ2-7; abundance: -; d_gene: -